A selection of T cell receptor beta chains follows, all from one sample in a study of blood T cell repertoires in COVID-19. Sequencing used immunoSEQ multiplex PCR; TCRdb keeps in-frame clones, though not all of them. This table holds under 150,000 clones, 80% found once. Material: peripheral blood. The source is a man in his sixties with active or convalescent COVID-19. The CDR3 runs from the conserved cysteine through the conserved F or W. The D gene is left open where the match is weak. Size tells how often a clone was seen (once, few, many) or the class of an expanded clone, and some rows leave it out.

v_gene: TRBV15; abundance: NA; len: 15; j_gene: TRBJ2-1; d_gene: TRBD2; CDR3nt: TGTGCCACCAGCGTAGCGGGAGGGCCGGGCAATGAGCAGTTCTTC; CDR3aa: CATSVAGGPGNEQFF
v_gene: TRBV28; abundance: NA; len: 14; j_gene: TRBJ1-2; d_gene: TRBD1; CDR3nt: TGTGCCAGCAGTTCCACAGGGGGTCTCTATGGCTACACCTTC; CDR3aa: CASSSTGGLYGYTF
v_gene: TRBV6-5; abundance: NA; len: 15; j_gene: TRBJ1-6; d_gene: TRBD1; CDR3nt: TGTGCCAGCAGCGCCCAGGGGGCGCTAAATTCACCCCTCCACTTT; CDR3aa: CASSAQGALNSPLHF
v_gene: TRBV5-4; abundance: NA; len: 14; j_gene: TRBJ1-1; d_gene: NA; CDR3nt: TGTGCCAGCAGCTCGGTCGGGATGAACACTGAAGCTTTCTTT; CDR3aa: CASSSVGMNTEAFF
v_gene: TRBV5-4; abundance: NA; len: 16; j_gene: TRBJ2-3; d_gene: TRBD2; CDR3nt: TGTGCCAGCAGCCGACTAGCGGGAGGGACCACAGATACGCAGTATTTT; CDR3aa: CASSRLAGGTTDTQYF
v_gene: TRBV28; abundance: NA; len: 15; j_gene: TRBJ1-4; d_gene: TRBD1; CDR3nt: TGTGCCAGCAGTTTAACAGGGGTTGCTAATGAAAAACTGTTTTTT; CDR3aa: CASSLTGVANEKLFF
v_gene: TRBV27; abundance: NA; len: 14; j_gene: TRBJ2-2; d_gene: NA; CDR3nt: TGTGCCAGCAGTTTATCTTATAGCACCGGGGAGCTGTTTTTT; CDR3aa: CASSLSYSTGELFF
v_gene: TRBV5-4; abundance: NA; len: 14; j_gene: TRBJ2-1; d_gene: TRBD2; CDR3nt: TGTGCCAGCAGCGAAACTAGCGCCCACAATGAGCAGTTCTTC; CDR3aa: CASSETSAHNEQFF
v_gene: TRBV6-4; abundance: NA; len: 15; j_gene: TRBJ2-1; d_gene: TRBD2; CDR3nt: TGTGCCAGCAGTCAGAGCGGGAGGGCTTACAATGAGCAGTTCTTC; CDR3aa: CASSQSGRAYNEQFF
v_gene: TRBV24-1; abundance: NA; len: 15; j_gene: TRBJ2-7; d_gene: TRBD1; CDR3nt: TGTGCCACCAGTCCTACAGGGGGCTTGGTCTACGAGCAGTACTTC; CDR3aa: CATSPTGGLVYEQYF
v_gene: TRBV4-2; abundance: NA; len: 15; j_gene: TRBJ2-1; d_gene: NA; CDR3nt: TGTGCCAGCAGCCAAGATAACCAAAGAGAGTCTGGGCAGTTCTTC; CDR3aa: CASSQDNQRESGQFF
v_gene: TRBV6-2/TRBV6-3; abundance: NA; len: 14; j_gene: TRBJ2-2; d_gene: NA; CDR3nt: TGTGCCAGCAGTTATACCAGGCAAACCGGGGAGCTGTTTTTT; CDR3aa: CASSYTRQTGELFF
v_gene: TRBV28; abundance: NA; len: 15; j_gene: TRBJ2-7; d_gene: TRBD1; CDR3nt: TGTGCCAGCAGTTGGGGACAGGGGTCCTCCTACGAGCAGTACTTC; CDR3aa: CASSWGQGSSYEQYF
v_gene: TRBV9; abundance: NA; len: 17; j_gene: TRBJ1-6; d_gene: TRBD1; CDR3nt: TGTGCCAGCAGCCCTCGGGACAGGGGAGTGAATAATTCACCCCTCCACTTT; CDR3aa: CASSPRDRGVNNSPLHF
v_gene: TRBV12-3/TRBV12-4; abundance: NA; len: 13; j_gene: TRBJ1-2; d_gene: NA; CDR3nt: TGTGCCAGCAGGCCACAAGGGGGCTATGGCTACACCTTC; CDR3aa: CASRPQGGYGYTF
v_gene: TRBV6-1; abundance: NA; len: 16; j_gene: TRBJ2-3; d_gene: TRBD2; CDR3nt: TGTGCCAGCAGTGGGGGACTAGCGGGAGCAAAAGATACGCAGTATTTT; CDR3aa: CASSGGLAGAKDTQYF
v_gene: TRBV19; abundance: NA; len: 15; j_gene: TRBJ2-7; d_gene: NA; CDR3nt: TGTGCCAGTACCCGGGGTCAGGGGCGTTCCTACGAGCAGTACTTC; CDR3aa: CASTRGQGRSYEQYF
v_gene: TRBV27; abundance: NA; len: 19; j_gene: TRBJ1-2; d_gene: NA; CDR3nt: TGTGCCAGCAGCTCCCGACAGCACGTTTTTCTGTCGGTAAACAATGGCTACACCTTC; CDR3aa: CASSSRQHVFLSVNNGYTF
v_gene: TRBV5-1; abundance: NA; len: 17; j_gene: TRBJ2-3; d_gene: TRBD2; CDR3nt: TGCGCCAGCAGCTGGGGACTAGCGGGTCCCTGGTCAGATACGCAGTATTTT; CDR3aa: CASSWGLAGPWSDTQYF
v_gene: TRBV6-6; abundance: NA; len: 12; j_gene: TRBJ1-5; d_gene: NA; CDR3nt: TGTGCCAGCAGTCCGCCGAGAGGGCCCCAGCATTTT; CDR3aa: CASSPPRGPQHF
v_gene: TRBV4-3; abundance: NA; len: 18; j_gene: TRBJ1-3; d_gene: NA; CDR3nt: TGCGCCAGCAGCCAAGAACTCTCCCTTCTAAGCTCTGGAAACACCATATATTTT; CDR3aa: CASSQELSLLSSGNTIYF
v_gene: TRBV6-6; abundance: NA; len: 13; j_gene: TRBJ1-5; d_gene: TRBD1; CDR3nt: TGTGCCAGCAGTCGACAGGGGCATCAGCCCCAGCATTTT; CDR3aa: CASSRQGHQPQHF
v_gene: TRBV19; abundance: NA; len: 12; j_gene: TRBJ1-2; d_gene: NA; CDR3nt: TGTGCCAGTAGTAAGGCAGGGGATGGCTACACCTTC; CDR3aa: CASSKAGDGYTF
v_gene: TRBV7-9; abundance: NA; len: 15; j_gene: TRBJ1-3; d_gene: NA; CDR3nt: TGTGCCAGCAGCCCCCTCGGGGACTCTGGAAACACCATATATTTT; CDR3aa: CASSPLGDSGNTIYF
v_gene: TRBV6-5; abundance: NA; len: 16; j_gene: TRBJ1-3; d_gene: NA; CDR3nt: TGTGCCAGCAGTTACACGGGGGGGAGGACTGGAAACACCATATATTTT; CDR3aa: CASSYTGGRTGNTIYF
v_gene: TRBV5-6; abundance: few; len: 15; j_gene: TRBJ2-1; d_gene: NA; CDR3nt: TGTGCCAGCAGCTTGGTCATAACAGGTTACAATGAGCAGTTCTTC; CDR3aa: CASSLVITGYNEQFF
v_gene: TRBV2; abundance: NA; len: 14; j_gene: TRBJ2-7; d_gene: TRBD2; CDR3nt: TGTGCCAGCAGTGGACTAGCGGGAGTCAACGAGCAGTACTTC; CDR3aa: CASSGLAGVNEQYF
v_gene: TRBV2; abundance: NA; len: 15; j_gene: TRBJ2-1; d_gene: NA; CDR3nt: TGTGCCAGCAGTGAAAATAGCGGCTCCTACAATGAGCAGTTCTTC; CDR3aa: CASSENSGSYNEQFF
v_gene: TRBV3-1/TRBV3-2; abundance: NA; len: 14; j_gene: TRBJ2-7; d_gene: TRBD1; CDR3nt: TGTGCCAGCAGCCGAACGACAGGGGGTAGCGAGCAGTACTTC; CDR3aa: CASSRTTGGSEQYF
v_gene: TRBV5-8; abundance: NA; len: 13; j_gene: TRBJ2-1; d_gene: NA; CDR3nt: TGTGCCAGCAGCTTCGGCGGATACAATGAGCAGTTCTTC; CDR3aa: CASSFGGYNEQFF
v_gene: TRBV5-1; abundance: NA; len: 15; j_gene: TRBJ1-5; d_gene: NA; CDR3nt: TGCGCCAGCAGCTTGCAGGGGTCGCGCAATCAGCCCCAGCATTTT; CDR3aa: CASSLQGSRNQPQHF
v_gene: TRBV4-2; abundance: NA; len: 24; j_gene: TRBJ2-2; d_gene: TRBD2; CDR3nt: TGTGCCAGCAGCCCCCGGGCCCTACGCACCGGGGGGCTAGCGGGAGCCCCTGGCACCGGGGAGCTGTTTTTT; CDR3aa: CASSPRALRTGGLAGAPGTGELFF
v_gene: TRBV7-9; abundance: NA; len: 15; j_gene: TRBJ1-2; d_gene: TRBD1; CDR3nt: TGTGCCAGCACCATTATCATACAGGGGGCCTATGGCTACACCTTC; CDR3aa: CASTIIIQGAYGYTF
v_gene: TRBV5-6; abundance: NA; len: 18; j_gene: TRBJ1-6; d_gene: TRBD1; CDR3nt: TGTGCCAGCAGCTCATGGGACAGGCCAAGCTCCTATAATTCACCCCTCCACTTT; CDR3aa: CASSSWDRPSSYNSPLHF
v_gene: TRBV5-1; abundance: NA; len: 13; j_gene: TRBJ2-1; d_gene: NA; CDR3nt: TGCGCCAGCAGCTTGGCCGGGGTCGATGAGCAGTTCTTC; CDR3aa: CASSLAGVDEQFF
v_gene: TRBV5-4; abundance: once; len: 14; j_gene: TRBJ2-5; d_gene: NA; CDR3nt: TGTGCCAGCAGCTCCACAGGTATCCAAGAGACCCAGTACTTC; CDR3aa: CASSSTGIQETQYF
v_gene: TRBV4-2; abundance: few; len: 15; j_gene: TRBJ2-4; d_gene: NA; CDR3nt: TGTGCCAGCAGCCAAGAAGGACAGCTCAAAAACATTCAGTACTTC; CDR3aa: CASSQEGQLKNIQYF
v_gene: TRBV5-5; abundance: NA; len: 13; j_gene: TRBJ1-2; d_gene: NA; CDR3nt: TGTGCCAGCGGAAACAGGTCGGGCTATGGCTACACCTTC; CDR3aa: CASGNRSGYGYTF
v_gene: TRBV7-9; abundance: NA; len: 11; j_gene: TRBJ1-5; d_gene: NA; CDR3nt: TGTGCCGGGGGAGGGAATCAGCCCCAGCATTTT; CDR3aa: CAGGGNQPQHF
v_gene: TRBV7-3; abundance: NA; len: 13; j_gene: TRBJ2-5; d_gene: NA; CDR3nt: TGTGCTTTCGCCAGAGCGTACCAAGAGACCCAGTACTTC; CDR3aa: CAFARAYQETQYF